This TCR beta chain was captured in a study of blood T cell repertoires in COVID-19 (dated by TCRdb to 2020 to 2021). Regarding the study in general: Samples from collaborators originated in the United States, Italy and Spain and spanned both the acute and convalescent phases of COVID-19. The prospective study material was composed of cDNA or gDNA derived from T cells, B-cell-depleted T cells, or PBMCs. Subjects who had been exposed to COVID-19, were actively infected with it, or had recovered from it provided the deeply sampled blood TCRbeta repertoires that made up the dataset. The repertoires were released in a freely available public database intended as a resource for research on the immune response to SARS-CoV-2. The samples were drawn from the first 160 participants of the ongoing ImmuneRACE study and from roughly 1,300 subjects provided by 6 global collaborators. The sample metadata nearly always contained a de-identified subject ID, COVID-19 status, age in years and sex. HLA class I and class II types, where available, came from metadata supplied by the sample provider rather than from assay-based typing. Findings and caveats that apply to the study as a whole: The amount of clinical and demographic metadata varied by source and participant and was provided uncurated.

The immunoSEQ Assay, a bias-controlled multiplex PCR, was used to amplify TCRbeta CDR3 regions from genomic DNA. The authors' analysis ran thus. The number of nucleated cells in each sample was estimated from the amplification of reference gene primers within the assay. Sequence reads were collapsed and filtered to measure the absolute abundance of every unique TCRbeta CDR3 rearrangement. For each sample, productive Simpson clonality was calculated as the square root of Simpson's diversity index over productive rearrangements. This is the immuneACCESS table as TCRdb keeps it, with only in-frame sequences that have V and J called. A part of the clones is gone; compared with another copy, unresolved V genes explain less than half, and the rest is unexplained. The DNA was the basis for D and trimming; V, J and clone size are from that table. For this sample the table gives about 170,000 clones, of which 80% to 90% were detected only once. Roughly 19% of the sample is taken by the ten largest.

A second Seattle source provided samples from volunteer blood donors who had recovered from COVID-19. Collaborating institutions collected whole blood in K2EDTA tubes following their own protocols. For TCRbeta analysis, collaborators shipped samples as frozen whole blood, isolated PBMCs, or DNA extracted from either of those sample types. Concerning this clone: It has no known antigen specificity. Base qualities are missing; no much larger clone stands one base away.

Specimen: peripheral blood. This receptor was identified in a woman between 65 and 79 years old who had recovered from COVID-19.

The DNA sequence is as follows: TGCGCCAGCAGCTTGGCCCCCGGGGGAAGAGGAAACACCATATATTTT. It specifies CASSLAPGGRGNTIYF. Recombination joined TRBV5-1 with TRBJ1-3; the D gene is perhaps TRBD1, on 5 matching bases. The germline V gene yields SGHRS for CDR1 and YFSETQ for CDR2. The CDR3 numbers 16 residues from cysteine through phenylalanine. Only the CDR3 region is kept as DNA, spanning 48 bases read in frame from base 1. V is shortened by 0 bases, J by 4 bases, and the region joining them spans 14 bases.